This T cell receptor beta chain is drawn from a study of T cell repertoires in cytomegalovirus infection. This clonotype was seen at least ten times. TCRdb used MiXCR to reprocess the reads, holding one entry per CDR3 protein. The table has some 350,000 distinct CDR3 sequences, roughly 18% seen once. Trimming removed 7 bases from V and 8 bases from J; junction bases left unmatched: 9. This CDR3 has 15 amino acids. The sequenced sample was PBMCs. The V call is TRBV12-3 or TRBV12-4, the J call TRBJ2-1, with 12 bases lining up with TRBD2. The source is a human donor in good health (CMV status not recorded). Some clones in this sample may be carry-over from other donors' samples. The CDR3 reads CASTLGLAGLDEQFF. CDR3 coding DNA: TGTGCCAGCACCCTGGGACTAGCGGGTTTAGATGAGCAGTTCTTC.